The clone carrying this T cell receptor (beta chain) came up once. The antigen remains unidentified. The data are from a study of T cell responses to AZD1222 COVID-19 vaccine. Study observations and caveats: Targeting of unmutated variant regions was reportedly seen in nearly half of spike-specific TCRs. Donors in the cohort were predominantly white British and more often female, and clonal diversity was possibly underestimated.

The CDR3 loop spans 12 amino acids. Germline-derived CDR1 and CDR2 are MNHNY and SVGAGI (reference sequence). The V end was cut by 2 bases, the J end by 9 bases, with 11 bases between. TCRdb's table, derived via immunoSEQ multiplex PCR, lists solely in-frame clones and lacks some. The table records fewer than 150,000 clones, about 93% of them present only once. The genes are TRBV6-6 and TRBJ2-7, with D perhaps TRBD1 (6 bases). This TCR derives from an adult who received the AZD1222 COVID-19 vaccine. The input for sequencing was peripheral blood, taken 28 days after the second AZD1222 dose. CDR3 residues: CASSYGGPGQYF. CDR3 coding DNA: TGTGCCAGCAGTTACGGGGGCCCGGGGCAGTACTTC.